A single sample gave rise to the 6 T cell receptor beta chains below, sequenced in a study of OX40 agonist ivuxolimab in advanced cancers. Only in-frame clones appear in the TCRdb table, and some are missing; sequencing was by immunoSEQ multiplex PCR. The sample has more than 30,000 clones; 75% to 90% are singletons. The material was CD4+ or CD8+ T cells sorted from blood, obtained in a trial of the OX40 agonist ivuxolimab. The source of these receptors is an adult with an advanced solid tumor such as melanoma, head and neck, liver or kidney cancer.

This chain joins TRBV6-5 and TRBJ2-5; D is ambiguous. The CDR3 is made up of 14 amino acids. V lost 0 bases and J lost 5, with 10 bases in between. The V gene's germline CDR1 is MNHEY and CDR2 SVGAGI. The CDR3 is CASSYSTARETQYF. In DNA, the CDR3 is TGTGCCAGCAGTTACTCCACCGCAAGGGAGACCCAGTACTTC.

J is TRBJ2-1 and V is TRBV7-6, with 10 bases matching TRBD2. V dropped 4 bases and J dropped 10; count of bases not matched to a gene: 22. The CDR3 runs 19 residues. Germline values: CDR1 SGHVS, CDR2 FNYEAQ. The CDR3 nucleotides are TGTGCCAGCAGCTCGGGACTAGCGTTTGTAACTGAGGTCGCGGGCGAGCAGTTCTTC. It codes for CASSSGLAFVTEVAGEQFF.

This clone was picked up a small number of times. This chain uses TRBV28 with TRBJ2-7; 8 positions agree with TRBD1. With 1 base clipped from V and 3 bases from J, the junction kept 17 bases outside the gene matches. This CDR3 is built from 19 residues. Germline CDR1 and CDR2: MDHEN and SYDVKM. CDR3 sequence (DNA): TGTGCCAGCAGTTTATTCGGGGTGTACCGACAGGGACAGGACTACGAGCAGTACTTC. Its protein product is CASSLFGVYRQGQDYEQYF.

The rearrangement joins TRBV25-1 to TRBJ1-2, with no clear D. Trimming took 5 bases from V and 7 from J, leaving 14 bases between them. In germline, CDR1 is MGHDK, CDR2 SYGVNS. This CDR3 region has 13 residues. The CDR3, as DNA: TGTGCCAGCAGTCACGGTTTACTCTCTGGCTACACCTTC. Translated, it gives CASSHGLLSGYTF.

The chain is built from TRBV5-5 and TRBJ1-1; a weak D match, TRBD1 (5 bases). Germline CDR1 is SGHKS and CDR2 is YYEKEE (reference sequence). This CDR3 contains 16 residues. The V end lost 0 bases, the J end lost 1 base, and 13 bases lay between the germline ends. The CDR3 region is CASSLERGQRNTEAFF. DNA of the CDR3: TGTGCCAGCAGCTTGGAGCGGGGCCAGAGGAACACTGAAGCTTTCTTT.

Here the CDR3 reads CASKQITSSYEQYF. CDR3 nucleotide sequence: TGTGCCAGCAAGCAGATTACTAGCTCCTACGAGCAGTACTTC. The V gene is TRBV28, the J gene TRBJ2-7, with D possibly matching TRBD2 (5 bases). The V end lost 7 bases, the J end lost 0 bases, and 13 bases lay between the germline ends. The CDR3 runs 14 residues. Germline loops: CDR1 MDHEN, CDR2 SYDVKM.